A single TCR beta chain is shown here with its context. Its antigen is not known. TCR alpha and TCR beta cDNA libraries carrying sample barcodes and UMIs were produced by 5'RACE using constant-segment primers. TCRdb analysed the 5' RACE reads with MiXCR anew, one entry per CDR3 protein. The sample yields roughly 250,000 distinct CDR3 sequences, around 15% seen once. The data derive from a study of T-cell memory formation after mild COVID-19. General study findings and limits: Cross-reactive memory apparently joined, as some responding clones appeared in pre-infection memory. In second-wave clones peaking day 37, SARS-CoV-2 specificity remained unconfirmed.

V was clipped by 11 bases and J by 3 bases; unmatched bases: 7. Looked up from germline, CDR1 is MNHEY and CDR2 is SVGEGT. The CDR3 is 12 amino acids. The receptor's source is a man between 18 and 29 years old who had mild COVID-19 (a few samples of this study predate the infection). Cell type and time point are not known. The sequenced sample was PBMCs or a T cell subset sorted from them (not recorded which). The chain has TRBV6-2 or TRBV6-3 and TRBJ2-7; 7 bases fit TRBD1. CDR3 sequence (DNA): TGTGCCGGGGGACAGACCAACTACGAGCAGTACTTC. Protein sequence: CAGGQTNYEQYF.